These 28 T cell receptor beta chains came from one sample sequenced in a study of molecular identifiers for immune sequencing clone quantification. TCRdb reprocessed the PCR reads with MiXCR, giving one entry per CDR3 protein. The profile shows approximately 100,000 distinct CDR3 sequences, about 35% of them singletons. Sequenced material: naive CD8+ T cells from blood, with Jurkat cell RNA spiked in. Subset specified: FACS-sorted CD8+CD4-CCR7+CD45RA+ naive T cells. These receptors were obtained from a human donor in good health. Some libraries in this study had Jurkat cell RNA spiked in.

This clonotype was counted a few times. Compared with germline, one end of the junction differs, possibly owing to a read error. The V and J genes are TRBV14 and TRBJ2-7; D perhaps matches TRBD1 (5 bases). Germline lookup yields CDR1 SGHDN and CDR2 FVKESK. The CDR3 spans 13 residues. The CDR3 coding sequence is TGTGCCAGCAGCCAAGTCCTTGGGGCAGTGGCAGCCTTC. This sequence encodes CASSQVLGAVAAF. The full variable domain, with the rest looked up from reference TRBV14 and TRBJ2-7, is EAGVTQFPSHSVIEKGQTVTLRCDPISGHDNLYWYRRVMGKEIKFLLHFVKESKQDESGMPNNRFLAERTGGTYSTLKVQPAELEDSGVYFCASSQVLGAVAAFGPGTRLTVT.

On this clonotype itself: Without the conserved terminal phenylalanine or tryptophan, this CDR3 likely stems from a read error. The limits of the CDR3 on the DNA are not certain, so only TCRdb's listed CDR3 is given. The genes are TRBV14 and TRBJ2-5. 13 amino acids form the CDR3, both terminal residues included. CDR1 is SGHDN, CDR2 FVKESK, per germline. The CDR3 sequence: CASSRWEGETQYL.

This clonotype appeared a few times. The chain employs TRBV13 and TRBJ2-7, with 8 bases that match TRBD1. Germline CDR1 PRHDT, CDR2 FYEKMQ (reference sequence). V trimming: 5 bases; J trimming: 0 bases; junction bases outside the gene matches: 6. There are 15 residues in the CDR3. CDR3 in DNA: TGTGCCAGCAGCATGCGGACAGGGAGCTCCTACGAGCAGTACTTC. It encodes CASSMRTGSSYEQYF.

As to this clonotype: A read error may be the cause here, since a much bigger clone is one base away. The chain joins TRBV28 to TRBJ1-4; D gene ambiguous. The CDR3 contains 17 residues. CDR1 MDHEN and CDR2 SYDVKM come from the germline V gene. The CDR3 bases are TGTGCCAGCAGCTCCTGGCCCCTAGCCTCCACTAATGAAATACTGTTTTTT. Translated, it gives CASSSWPLASTNEILFF.

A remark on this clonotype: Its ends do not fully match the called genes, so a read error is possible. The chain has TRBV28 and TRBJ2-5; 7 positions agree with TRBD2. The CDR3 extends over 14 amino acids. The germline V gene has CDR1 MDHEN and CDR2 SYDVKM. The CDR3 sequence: CASSFVAGREPQYF. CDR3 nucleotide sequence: TGTGCCAGCAGTTTCGTAGCGGGCCGAGAGCCCCAGTACTTC.

This CDR3 reads CASSYSPELAGDWQFF. The CDR3 nucleotides read TGTGCCAGCAGCTATAGTCCGGAACTAGCGGGAGATTGGCAGTTCTTC. The chain joins TRBV11-2 to TRBJ2-1; 11 positions agree with TRBD2. Looked up from germline, CDR1 is SGHAT and CDR2 is FQNNGV. This CDR3 comprises 16 residues. Trimming cost V 4 bases and J 12 bases; bases outside gene matches: 14. Supplemented by reference TRBV11-2 and TRBJ2-1, the full variable domain reads EAGVAQSPRYKIIEKRQSVAFWCNPISGHATLYWYQQILGQGPKLLIQFQNNGVVDDSQLPKDRFSAERLKGVDSTLKIQPAKLEDSAVYLCASSYSPELAGDWQFFGPGTRLTVL.

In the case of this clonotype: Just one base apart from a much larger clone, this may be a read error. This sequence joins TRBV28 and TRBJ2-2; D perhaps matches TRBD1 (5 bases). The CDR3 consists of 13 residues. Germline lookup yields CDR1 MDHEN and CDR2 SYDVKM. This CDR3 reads CAGSFSRAGELFF. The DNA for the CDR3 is TGTGCCGGCAGTTTTTCCAGGGCCGGGGAGCTGTTTTTT.

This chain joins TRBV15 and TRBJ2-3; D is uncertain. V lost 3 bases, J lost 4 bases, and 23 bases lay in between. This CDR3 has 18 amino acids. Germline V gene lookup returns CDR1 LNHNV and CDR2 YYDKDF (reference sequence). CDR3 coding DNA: TGTGCCACCAGCAGGGATCGGGTGTATTTTGGCGCGCCAGATACGCAGTATTTT. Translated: CATSRDRVYFGAPDTQYF.

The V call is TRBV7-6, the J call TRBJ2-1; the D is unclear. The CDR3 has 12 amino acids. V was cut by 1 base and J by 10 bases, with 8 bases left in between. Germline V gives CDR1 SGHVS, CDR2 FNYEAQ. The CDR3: CASSLDSAEQFF. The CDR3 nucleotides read TGTGCCAGCAGCTTAGACTCCGCGGAGCAGTTCTTC.

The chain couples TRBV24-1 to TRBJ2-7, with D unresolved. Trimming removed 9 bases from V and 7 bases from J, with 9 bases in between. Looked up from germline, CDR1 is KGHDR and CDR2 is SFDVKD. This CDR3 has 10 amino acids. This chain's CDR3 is CATRAAEQYF. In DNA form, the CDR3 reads TGTGCCACCCGGGCCGCGGAGCAGTACTTC.

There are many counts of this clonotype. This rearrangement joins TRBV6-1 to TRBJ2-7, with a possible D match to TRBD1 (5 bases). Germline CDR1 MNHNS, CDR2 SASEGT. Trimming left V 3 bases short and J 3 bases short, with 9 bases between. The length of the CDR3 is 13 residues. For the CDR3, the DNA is TGTGCCAGCAGTGATGTCAGGGTCTACGAGCAGTACTTC. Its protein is CASSDVRVYEQYF.

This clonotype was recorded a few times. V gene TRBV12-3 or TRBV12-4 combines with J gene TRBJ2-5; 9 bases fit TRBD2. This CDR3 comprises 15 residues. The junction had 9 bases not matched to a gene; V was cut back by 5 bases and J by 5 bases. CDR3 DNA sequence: TGTGCCAGCAGTGCAAACGGGACTAGCTTCGAGACCCAGTACTTC. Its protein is CASSANGTSFETQYF.

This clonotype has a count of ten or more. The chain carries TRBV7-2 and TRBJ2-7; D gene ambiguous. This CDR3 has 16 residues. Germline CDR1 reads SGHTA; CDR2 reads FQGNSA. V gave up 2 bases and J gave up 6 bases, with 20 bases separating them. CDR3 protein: CASSLTGPLLLREQYF. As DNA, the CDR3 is TGTGCCAGCAGCTTAACCGGGCCCTTACTTCTACGCGAGCAGTACTTC.

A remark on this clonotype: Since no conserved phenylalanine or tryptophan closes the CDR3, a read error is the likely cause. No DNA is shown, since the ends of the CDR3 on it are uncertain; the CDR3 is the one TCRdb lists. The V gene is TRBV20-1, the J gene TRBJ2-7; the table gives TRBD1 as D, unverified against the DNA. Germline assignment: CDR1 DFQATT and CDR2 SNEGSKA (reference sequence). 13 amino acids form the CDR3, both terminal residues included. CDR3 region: CSALSGQHYEQNY.

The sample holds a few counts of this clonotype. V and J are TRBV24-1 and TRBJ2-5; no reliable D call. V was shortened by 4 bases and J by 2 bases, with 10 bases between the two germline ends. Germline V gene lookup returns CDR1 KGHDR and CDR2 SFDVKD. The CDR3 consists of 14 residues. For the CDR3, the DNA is TGTGCCACCAGTGACCCTCTCCGGCAAGAGACCCAGTACTTC. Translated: CATSDPLRQETQYF.

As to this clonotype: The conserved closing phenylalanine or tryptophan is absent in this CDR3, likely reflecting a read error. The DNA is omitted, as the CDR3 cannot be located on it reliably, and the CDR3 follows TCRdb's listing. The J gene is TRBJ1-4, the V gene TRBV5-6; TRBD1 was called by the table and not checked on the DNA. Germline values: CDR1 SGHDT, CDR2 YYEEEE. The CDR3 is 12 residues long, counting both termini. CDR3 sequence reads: CASSQDSHKLIL.

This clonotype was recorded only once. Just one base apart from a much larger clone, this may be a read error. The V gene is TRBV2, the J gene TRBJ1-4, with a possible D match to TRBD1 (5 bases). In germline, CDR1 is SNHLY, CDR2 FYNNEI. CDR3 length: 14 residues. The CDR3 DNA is TGTGCCAGCAGAGGCAGGGTGCCTAATGAAAAACTGATTTTT. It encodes CASRGRVPNEKLIF. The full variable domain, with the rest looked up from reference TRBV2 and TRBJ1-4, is EPEVTQTPSHQVTQMGQEVILRCVPISNHLYFYWYRQILGQKVEFLVSFYNNEISEKSEIFDDQFSVERPDGSNFTLKIRSTKLEDSAMYFCASRGRVPNEKLIFGSGTQLSVL.

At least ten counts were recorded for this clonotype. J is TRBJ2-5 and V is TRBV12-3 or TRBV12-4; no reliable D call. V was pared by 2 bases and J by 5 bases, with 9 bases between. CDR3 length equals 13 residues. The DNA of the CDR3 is TGTGCCAGCAGTTTAACCCCCGGCGAGACCCAGTACTTC. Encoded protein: CASSLTPGETQYF.

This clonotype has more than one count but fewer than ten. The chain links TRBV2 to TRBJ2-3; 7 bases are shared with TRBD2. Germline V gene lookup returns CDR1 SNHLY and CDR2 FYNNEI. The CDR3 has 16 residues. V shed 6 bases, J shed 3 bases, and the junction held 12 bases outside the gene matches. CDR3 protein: CASRVVHFSGTDTQYF. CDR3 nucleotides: TGTGCCAGCAGGGTGGTTCACTTTAGCGGGACAGATACGCAGTATTTT.

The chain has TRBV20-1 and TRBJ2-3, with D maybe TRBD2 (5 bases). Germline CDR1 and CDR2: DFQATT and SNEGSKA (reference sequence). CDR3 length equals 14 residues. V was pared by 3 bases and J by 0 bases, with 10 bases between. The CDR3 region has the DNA TGCAGTGCTAGGGACTTAGACAGCACAGATACGCAGTATTTT. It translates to CSARDLDSTDTQYF.

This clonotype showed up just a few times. The CDR3 loop is CSASGTGALEPQHF. The CDR3 nucleotides are TGCAGTGCTTCCGGGACAGGTGCCCTAGAGCCCCAGCATTTT. The chain employs TRBV20-1 and TRBJ1-5; 8 nucleotides line up with TRBD1. The CDR3 runs to 14 residues. CDR1 DFQATT and CDR2 SNEGSKA come from the germline V gene (reference sequence). Losses at the gene ends were 5 bases for V and 8 bases for J; bases not matched to a gene: 11.

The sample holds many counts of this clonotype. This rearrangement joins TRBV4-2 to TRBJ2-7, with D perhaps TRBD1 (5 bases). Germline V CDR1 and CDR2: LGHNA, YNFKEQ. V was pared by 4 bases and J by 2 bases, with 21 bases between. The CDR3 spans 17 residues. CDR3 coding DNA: TGTGCCAGCAGCCCAGGACACGGAGTACTGTCGACCTACGAGCAGTACTTC. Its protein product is CASSPGHGVLSTYEQYF.

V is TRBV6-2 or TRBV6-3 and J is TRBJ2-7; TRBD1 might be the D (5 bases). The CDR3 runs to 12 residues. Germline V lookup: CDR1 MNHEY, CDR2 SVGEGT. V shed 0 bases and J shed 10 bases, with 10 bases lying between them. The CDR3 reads CASSYSFQGQYF. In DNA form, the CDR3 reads TGTGCCAGCAGTTACTCTTTCCAGGGTCAGTACTTC.

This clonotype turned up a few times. CDR3 sequence: CASSSVYRGIGETQYF. The CDR3 bases are TGTGCCAGCAGTTCCGTGTACAGGGGGATCGGGGAGACCCAGTACTTC. The chain couples TRBV28 to TRBJ2-5, with 8 nucleotides matching TRBD1. The CDR3 is 16 residues long. J gave up 5 bases and V 4 bases, and 12 bases lay outside the gene matches. The germline V gene has CDR1 MDHEN and CDR2 SYDVKM.

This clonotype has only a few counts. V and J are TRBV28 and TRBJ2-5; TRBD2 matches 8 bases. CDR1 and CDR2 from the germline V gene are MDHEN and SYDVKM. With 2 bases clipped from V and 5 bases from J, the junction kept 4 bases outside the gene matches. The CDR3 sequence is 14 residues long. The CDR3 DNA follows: TGTGCCAGCAGTTTACGGGGACTAGGGGAGACCCAGTACTTC. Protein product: CASSLRGLGETQYF.

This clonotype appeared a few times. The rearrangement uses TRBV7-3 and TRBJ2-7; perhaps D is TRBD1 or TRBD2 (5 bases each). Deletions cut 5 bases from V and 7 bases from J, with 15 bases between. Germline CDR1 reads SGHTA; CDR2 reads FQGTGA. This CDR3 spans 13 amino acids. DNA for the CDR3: TGTGCCAGCAGCCCCATGGGACCACGGGAGCAGTACTTC. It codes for CASSPMGPREQYF.

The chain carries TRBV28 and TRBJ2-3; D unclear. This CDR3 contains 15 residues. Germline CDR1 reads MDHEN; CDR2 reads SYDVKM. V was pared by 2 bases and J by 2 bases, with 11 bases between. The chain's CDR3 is CASSLGKYNTDTQYF. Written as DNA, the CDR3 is TGTGCCAGCAGTTTAGGAAAATACAACACAGATACGCAGTATTTT.

The CDR3 is CASSTWGIKTDTQYF. In DNA, the CDR3 is TGTGCCAGCAGCACCTGGGGAATAAAGACAGATACGCAGTATTTT. The chain employs TRBV28 and TRBJ2-3; D is unresolved. The CDR3 loop spans 15 amino acids. V was cut by 6 bases and J by 3 bases, with 16 bases left in between. CDR1 is MDHEN and CDR2 is SYDVKM in the germline V gene.